A selection of T cell receptor beta chains follows, all from one sample in a study of cytomegalovirus exposure and HLA in healthy donors. TCRdb keeps only in-frame clones here, not all; method: immunoSEQ multiplex PCR. The table shows roughly 250,000 clones, with roughly 89% occurring only once. The specimen sequenced was PBMCs. The source is a man between 18 and 35 years old in good health and CMV-seronegative. Both conserved end residues are part of each CDR3. The D gene is left open where the match is weak. A clone size is listed for some rows: how often the clone was seen (once, few, many), or a class if it is expanded.

-,TRBJ2-7,TRBV6-1,-,TGTGCCAGCAGTCTAGGACAGTCGGACTACGAGCAGTACTTC,CASSLGQSDYEQYF
-,TRBJ2-2,TRBV27,-,TGTGCCAGCAGTCCCGGACTCTCCTTACAGACCGGGGAGCTGTTTTTT,CASSPGLSLQTGELFF
once,TRBJ1-1,TRBV7-9,-,TGTGCCAGCAGCTTAGCCGTTGCAGGGTGGGCTTTCTTT,CASSLAVAGWAFF
-,TRBJ2-7,TRBV6-6,TRBD2,TGTGCCAGCACTGAAAGCGGGGCCTCCGGGGAGCAGTACTTC,CASTESGASGEQYF
-,TRBJ1-1,TRBV6-6,-,TGTGCCGGACGGGGGTGGGGCACTGAAGCTTTCTTT,CAGRGWGTEAFF
-,TRBJ2-7,TRBV5-4,TRBD1,TGTGCCAGCAGCACAACAGGGGGTAAGAGCTCCTACGAGCAGTACTTC,CASSTTGGKSSYEQYF
-,TRBJ2-2,TRBV2,-,TGTGCCAGCAGTTATACAGGGCTAAGCGCCGGGGAGCTGTTTTTT,CASSYTGLSAGELFF
-,TRBJ2-7,TRBV29-1,TRBD2,TGCAGCGTTTTAGCGGGACACTACGAGCAGTACTTC,CSVLAGHYEQYF
-,TRBJ2-3,TRBV7-3,-,TGTGCCAGCAGATTAACTCCAGGCACAGATACGCAGTATTTT,CASRLTPGTDTQYF
-,TRBJ2-1,TRBV5-5,TRBD2,TGTGCCAGCAGTCAAGAGCCCGGGACTATCAATGAGCAGTTCTTC,CASSQEPGTINEQFF
-,TRBJ2-7,TRBV18,-,TGTGCCAGCTCACCTCCCTCCTCGGACGAGCAGTACTTC,CASSPPSSDEQYF
-,TRBJ2-2,TRBV15,TRBD2,TGTGCCACCAGCAGGTCGAGCGGGGGCCCCGGGGAGCTGTTTTTT,CATSRSSGGPGELFF
-,TRBJ2-7,TRBV4-3,TRBD2,TGCGCCAGCAGCCAAGATACCCGGGGACTAGCGGGAGTAGAGCAGTACTTC,CASSQDTRGLAGVEQYF
-,TRBJ1-1,TRBV29-1,-,TGCAGCATAGGACAGTCGAACACTGAAGCTTTCTTT,CSIGQSNTEAFF
-,TRBJ2-2,TRBV15,-,TGTGCCACCAGCAGGAGGACCGGGGAGCTGTTTTTT,CATSRRTGELFF
-,TRBJ2-7,TRBV6-5,TRBD2,TGTGCCAGCAGTCTAGCGGGGGGGTCCTACGAGCAGTACTTC,CASSLAGGSYEQYF
-,TRBJ2-1,TRBV9,TRBD2,TGTGCCAGCAGCGTATGGACTAGCGGACGAAATGAGCAGTTCTTC,CASSVWTSGRNEQFF
-,TRBJ2-5,TRBV5-5,-,TGTGCCAGCAGCGGGCGGGGGCAGGGAGAGACCCAGTACTTC,CASSGRGQGETQYF
-,TRBJ2-5,TRBV27,TRBD1,TGTGCCAGCAGTTTAGGCGTGACAGGGCGGATTGAGACCCAGTACTTC,CASSLGVTGRIETQYF
-,TRBJ2-7,TRBV7-9,TRBD1,TGTGCCAGCAGCCCAATCACCGGGACAGGGGGCCGAGAGCAGTACTTC,CASSPITGTGGREQYF
-,TRBJ1-5,TRBV5-1,-,TGCGCCAGCAGCTTGTCGGGAGGGAGCAATCAGCCCCAGCATTTT,CASSLSGGSNQPQHF
-,TRBJ1-6,TRBV5-1,-,TGCGCCAGCAGCCCATCCACGGAGCCCCTCCACTTT,CASSPSTEPLHF
-,TRBJ2-7,TRBV6-5,-,TGTGCCAGCAGTTACCCCGGACTGGAAATTTACGAGCAGTACTTC,CASSYPGLEIYEQYF
-,TRBJ1-2,TRBV6-1,-,TGTGCCAGCAGTGAGACAGGCAAAACTAACTATGGCTACACCTTC,CASSETGKTNYGYTF
once,TRBJ2-7,TRBV5-4,-,TGTGCCAGCAGCTTTGCGGGCTCAGCTAGGAACGAGCAGTACTTC,CASSFAGSARNEQYF
-,TRBJ2-7,TRBV7-2,TRBD2,TGTGCCAGCAGCCTCCGACTAGCGGTTCCGGGTTGGCAGTACTTC,CASSLRLAVPGWQYF
-,TRBJ2-7,TRBV5-1,TRBD2,TGCGCCAGCAGCTTTGTAGCGGGGGTTGGTTACGAGCAGTACTTC,CASSFVAGVGYEQYF
-,TRBJ1-2,TRBV2,-,TGTGCCAGCAGGCGGACAGTTGCTAACTATGGCTACACCTTC,CASRRTVANYGYTF
-,TRBJ1-6,TRBV4-1,TRBD1,TGCGCCAGCAGCCAAGATCTGGGGACAGGTTATAATTCACCCCTCCACTTT,CASSQDLGTGYNSPLHF
-,TRBJ2-3,TRBV29-1,-,TGCAGCGTTGCCCGAGGAATTCGCTCTAGCACAGATACGCAGTATTTT,CSVARGIRSSTDTQYF
-,TRBJ1-2,TRBV9,TRBD1,TGTGCCAGCAGCCCTACGGGACAGAGCTATGGCTACACCTTC,CASSPTGQSYGYTF
-,TRBJ2-3,TRBV6-6,TRBD2,TGTGCCAGCACCGAGACTAGCGGGGTAACAGATACGCAGTATTTT,CASTETSGVTDTQYF